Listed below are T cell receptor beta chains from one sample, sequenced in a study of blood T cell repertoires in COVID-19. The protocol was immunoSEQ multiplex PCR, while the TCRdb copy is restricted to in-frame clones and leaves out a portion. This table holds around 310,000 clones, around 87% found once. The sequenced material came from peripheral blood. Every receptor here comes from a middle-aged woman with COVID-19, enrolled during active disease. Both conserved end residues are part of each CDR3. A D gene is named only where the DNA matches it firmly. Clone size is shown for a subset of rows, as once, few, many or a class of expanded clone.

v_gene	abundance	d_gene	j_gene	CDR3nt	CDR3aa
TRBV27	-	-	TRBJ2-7	TGTGCCAGCAGTCAACGAACCGGGGTGTTAATATACGAGCAGTACTTC	CASSQRTGVLIYEQYF
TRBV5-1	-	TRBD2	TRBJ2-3	TGCGCCAGCAGGCTCCAACCCGGGACTAGCGGCACAGATACGCAGTATTTT	CASRLQPGTSGTDTQYF
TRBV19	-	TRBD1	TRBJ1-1	TGTGCCAGTAGTATACAAGGGGGCGACACTGAAGCTTTCTTT	CASSIQGGDTEAFF
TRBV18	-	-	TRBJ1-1	TGTGCCAGCTCACCAGGAAGCGGCCTGGTAATGCCGAACTCTGAAGCTTTCTTT	CASSPGSGLVMPNSEAFF
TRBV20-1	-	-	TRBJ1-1	TGCAGTGCTAGTAGCGCCAGTACGGGCCAGGGGAGCGGAGAAGCTTTCTTT	CSASSASTGQGSGEAFF
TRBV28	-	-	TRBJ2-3	TGTGCCAGCAGTTTCTCCGGTACAGTCACAGATACGCAGTATTTT	CASSFSGTVTDTQYF
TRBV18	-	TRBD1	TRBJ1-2	TGTGCCAGCTCACCAGGTCGACAGGGGAACTATGGCTACACCTTC	CASSPGRQGNYGYTF
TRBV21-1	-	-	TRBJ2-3	TGTGCCAGCGGCACAAAAGGAGGGCCGGGAGATACGCAGTATTTT	CASGTKGGPGDTQYF
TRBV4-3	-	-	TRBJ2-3	TGCGCCAGCAGCCAAGATTCGACTAGCACAGATACGCAGTATTTT	CASSQDSTSTDTQYF
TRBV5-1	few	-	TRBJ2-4	TGCGCCAGCAGCTTACAACAGGGTCCTGGCATTCAGTACTTC	CASSLQQGPGIQYF
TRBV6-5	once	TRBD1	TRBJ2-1	TGTGCCAGCAGTTCCTCCGGGACAGTCAACAATGAGCAGTTCTTC	CASSSSGTVNNEQFF
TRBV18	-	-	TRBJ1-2	TGTGCCAGCTCACCGACTGGGGCGGACTATGGCTACACCTTC	CASSPTGADYGYTF
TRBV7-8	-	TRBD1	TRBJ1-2	TGTGCCAGCAGCCGATCAAGGGGGGCAGGGGGCACCTATGGCTACACCTTC	CASSRSRGAGGTYGYTF
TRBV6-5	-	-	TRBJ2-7	TGTGCCAGCAGTTCACTCCCCCGAAGTTCTTACGAGCAGTACTTC	CASSSLPRSSYEQYF
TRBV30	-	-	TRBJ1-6	TGTGCCTGGAGCCGTGGAGCACTATCCAGCTCCTATAATTCACCCCTCCACTTT	CAWSRGALSSSYNSPLHF
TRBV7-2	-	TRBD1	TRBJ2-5	TGTGCCAGCAGCCTGGGACAGATCTACGAGACCCAGTACTTC	CASSLGQIYETQYF
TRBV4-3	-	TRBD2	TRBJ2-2	TGCGCCAGCAGCCAAGAGCCGACTAGCGGGTCCACCGGGGAGCTGTTTTTT	CASSQEPTSGSTGELFF
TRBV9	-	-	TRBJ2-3	TGTGCCAGCAGCTCCCAGGCCCCCACTAGCACAGATACGCAGTATTTT	CASSSQAPTSTDTQYF
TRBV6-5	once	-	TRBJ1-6	TGTGCCAGCAGTTACTCCCTACTCGTCGGGAATTCACCCCTCCACTTT	CASSYSLLVGNSPLHF
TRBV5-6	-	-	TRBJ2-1	TGTGCCAGCAGCTTGTCAGGCTCCTACAATGAGCAGTTCTTC	CASSLSGSYNEQFF
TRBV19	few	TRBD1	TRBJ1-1	TGTGCCAGTAGTGGGGACAGGTGGGTGAACACTGAAGCTTTCTTT	CASSGDRWVNTEAFF
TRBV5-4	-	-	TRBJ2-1	TGTGCCAGCAGCTTGGGACAGTCCTACAATGAGCAGTTCTTC	CASSLGQSYNEQFF
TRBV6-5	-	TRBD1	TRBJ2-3	TGTGCCAGCAGTAGGGGACAGGCCACAGATACGCAGTATTTT	CASSRGQATDTQYF
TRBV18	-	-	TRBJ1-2	TGTGCCAGCTCACCCCTGGACAGAACTAACTATGGCTACACCTTC	CASSPLDRTNYGYTF
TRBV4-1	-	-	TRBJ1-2	TGCGCCAGCAGCCAACCGACAGTTAACTATGGCTACACCTTC	CASSQPTVNYGYTF
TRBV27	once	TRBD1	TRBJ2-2	TGTGCCAGCAGCCTTACAACCGGGACAGGCAACACCGGGGAGCTGTTTTTT	CASSLTTGTGNTGELFF
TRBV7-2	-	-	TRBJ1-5	TGTGCCAGCAGCTTAGGGGGCCATCAGCCCCAGCATTTT	CASSLGGHQPQHF
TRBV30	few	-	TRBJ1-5	TGTGCCTGGAGAGGGGCTGGGCGCAATCAGCCCCAGCATTTT	CAWRGAGRNQPQHF
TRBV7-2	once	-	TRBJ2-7	TGTGCCAGCAGCGGTCGGGCGGCAGGGGCTACCTACGAGCAGTACTTC	CASSGRAAGATYEQYF
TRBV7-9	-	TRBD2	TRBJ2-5	TGTGCCAGCAGCTTCCTAGCGGGAGTCGTGGAGACCCAGTACTTC	CASSFLAGVVETQYF
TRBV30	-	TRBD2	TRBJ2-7	TGTGCCTGGAGCGGGGGGTACGAGCAGTACTTC	CAWSGGYEQYF
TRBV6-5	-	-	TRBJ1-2	TGTGCCAGCAGTTACGGCGACAGAGTCTATGGCTACACCTTC	CASSYGDRVYGYTF
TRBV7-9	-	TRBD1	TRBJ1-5	TGTGCCAGCAGCCTGACAGGGAATCAGCCCCAGCATTTT	CASSLTGNQPQHF
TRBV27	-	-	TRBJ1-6	TGTGCCAGCAGTTTCCAGGGTGAATCACCCCTCCACTTT	CASSFQGESPLHF
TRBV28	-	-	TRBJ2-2	TGTGCCAGCAGGTTACACGGCGGGGAGCTGTTTTTT	CASRLHGGELFF
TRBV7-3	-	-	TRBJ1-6	TGTGCCAGCAGCTTAACTGTCGGGGATTCACCCCTCCACTTT	CASSLTVGDSPLHF
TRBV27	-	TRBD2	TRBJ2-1	TGTGCCAGCAGAGAAAGCGGGAGCTCCTACAATGAGCAGTTCTTC	CASRESGSSYNEQFF
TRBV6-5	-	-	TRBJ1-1	TGTGCCAGTTCCAGGGGGAACACTGAAGCTTTCTTT	CASSRGNTEAFF
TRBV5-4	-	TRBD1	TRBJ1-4	TGTGCCAGCAGCTCCCCAGGGACAGCGATGTTTTTT	CASSSPGTAMFF
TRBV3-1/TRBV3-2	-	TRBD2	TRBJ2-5	TGTGCCAGCAGCCGAGCGGGGCAAGAGACCCAGTACTTC	CASSRAGQETQYF
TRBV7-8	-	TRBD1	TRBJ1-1	TGTGCCAGCAGCTCCGTGACAGGGGTAACTGAAGCTTTCTTT	CASSSVTGVTEAFF
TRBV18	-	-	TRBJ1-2	TGTGCCAGCTCACCGCGACTGAGATCCTATGGCTACACCTTC	CASSPRLRSYGYTF
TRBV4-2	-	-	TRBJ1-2	TGTGCCAGCAGCCAAGATAGCATGGACAGACCCCCCGCGGGCTACACCTTC	CASSQDSMDRPPAGYTF
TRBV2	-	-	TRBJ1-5	TGTGCCAGCAGCACACAGGGGCCCCAGCATTTT	CASSTQGPQHF
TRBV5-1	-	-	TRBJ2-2	TGCGCCAGCAGCTTGGATGGGACACCGGCCGAGGAGCTGTTTTTT	CASSLDGTPAEELFF
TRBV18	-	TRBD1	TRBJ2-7	TGTGCCAGCTCACCGGGGACTGACAGGGGTGAGCAGTACTTC	CASSPGTDRGEQYF
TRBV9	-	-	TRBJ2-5	TGTGCCAGCAGCGGACGACAGGCCGGGGAGACCCAGTACTTC	CASSGRQAGETQYF
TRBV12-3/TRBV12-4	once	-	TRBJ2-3	TGTGCCAGCAGTTTAGAGGTTGGGACTCCTATGCATTTT	CASSLEVGTPMHF
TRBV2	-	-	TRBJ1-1	TGTGCCAGCAGTGACAAAGAGACACTCTGGAGGGCTGAAGCTTTCTTT	CASSDKETLWRAEAFF